The entry below describes one TCR beta chain. Enrolled during active infection, Seattle patients were then followed longitudinally. As processed by the authors: Estimation of nucleated cell counts relied on the amplification of reference gene primers. Profiling relied on immunoSEQ multiplex PCR, and the TCRdb table lists in-frame clones only, not all of them. V, J and clone size derive from that table, while D and trimming were established from the DNA sequence. The data hold some 200,000 clones, with approximately 80% observed a single time. The V end was cut by 6 bases, the J end by 2 bases, with 6 bases between. CDR1 and CDR2 from the germline V gene are MNHEY and SVGAGI. The CDR3 loop spans 12 amino acids. These data are taken from a study of blood T cell repertoires in COVID-19. The wider study: Spain, Italy and the United States supplied samples that represented acute and convalescent COVID-19. In each case, the material was cDNA or gDNA derived from T cells, B-cell-depleted T cells, or PBMCs.

The sequencing sample was made of peripheral blood. The source of this sequence is a man aged 55 to 70 with COVID-19, enrolled during active disease. The V gene is TRBV6-5, the J gene TRBJ2-3; D is possibly TRBD1 (5 bases). CDR3 protein: CASRTDTDTQYF. The DNA of the CDR3 is TGTGCCAGCAGGACAGACACAGATACGCAGTATTTT.